These 30 T cell receptor beta chains were sequenced from one sample in a study of blood T cell repertoires in COVID-19. Assay: immunoSEQ multiplex PCR; the TCRdb copy retains only in-frame clones and omits some. The sample contains about 170,000 clones, around 90% of which appear only once. Sequencing was done on a sample of peripheral blood. These TCRs come from a woman aged 80 or over with COVID-19, enrolled during active disease.

The chain links TRBV18 to TRBJ1-1; D is possibly TRBD1 (5 bases). V lost 1 base, J lost 1 base, and 16 bases lay in between. CDR1 is KGHSH and CDR2 is LQKENI in the germline V gene. CDR3 size: 17 residues. The DNA for the CDR3 is TGTGCCAGCTCACCACAAGGGCCGGGGGATAGGAACACTGAAGCTTTCTTT. This sequence encodes CASSPQGPGDRNTEAFF.

V and J are TRBV2 and TRBJ2-5; TRBD1 matches at 7 bases. Germline V gene data show CDR1 as SNHLY and CDR2 as FYNNEI. CDR3 length: 13 amino acids. Unmatched junction bases numbered 3, after V lost 6 bases and J lost 2 bases. CDR3 in amino acids: CASSRDRQETQYF. CDR3 nucleotide sequence: TGTGCCAGCAGCCGGGACAGACAAGAGACCCAGTACTTC.

The chain employs TRBV11-3 and TRBJ2-1; 8 bases fit TRBD2. The CDR3 covers 16 residues. Trimming at V came to 5 bases and at J to 0 bases, leaving 6 bases not matched to a gene. CDR1 is SGHNT and CDR2 is YENEEA in the germline V gene. The CDR3 DNA is TGTGCCAGCAGCCCCGGTAGCGGGAACTCCTACAATGAGCAGTTCTTC. Amino acids: CASSPGSGNSYNEQFF.

V gene TRBV18 combines with J gene TRBJ2-4, with TRBD1 matching over 7 bases. Germline assignment: CDR1 KGHSH and CDR2 LQKENI. The CDR3 consists of 17 residues. The trim removed 4 bases at V and 1 base at J, leaving 10 bases unmatched. CDR3 amino acids: CASSHGQAGSAKNIQYF. CDR3 sequence (DNA): TGTGCCAGCTCACACGGACAGGCCGGTAGTGCCAAAAACATTCAGTACTTC.

The J gene is TRBJ2-4, the V gene TRBV11-1, with 11 bases identical to TRBD2. The germline V gene encodes CDR1 SGHAT and CDR2 FQDESV (reference sequence). V shed 0 bases and J 12 bases; nucleotides not matched to a gene: 10. This CDR3 region has 16 residues. The CDR3 loop is CASSLAKQPGLAAQYF. CDR3 nucleotides: TGTGCCAGCAGCTTAGCGAAACAACCGGGACTAGCGGCTCAGTACTTC. Combining the CDR3 with reference TRBV11-1 and TRBJ2-4 gives the whole variable domain EAEVAQSPRYKITEKSQAVAFWCDPISGHATLYWYRQILGQGPELLVQFQDESVVDDSQLPKDRFSAERLKGVDSTLKIQPAELGDSAMYLCASSLAKQPGLAAQYFGAGTRLSVL.

As concerns this clone: Different DNA sequences within this sample yield the same CDR3. The chain combines TRBV5-1 with TRBJ1-2; 10 bases are a match to TRBD1. The CDR3 is 14 residues long. Trimming cost V 3 bases and J 7 bases; bases outside gene matches: 6. The germline V gene encodes CDR1 SGHRS and CDR2 YFSETQ. The CDR3 bases are TGCGCCAGCAGCTCACCGGGACAGGGGCCTGGCTACACCTTC. It encodes CASSSPGQGPGYTF.

V usage is TRBV25-1 and J usage is TRBJ2-6; weak D call: TRBD1 (6 bases). V was trimmed by 5 bases and J by 5 bases, leaving 16 bases between them. Germline V lookup: CDR1 MGHDK, CDR2 SYGVNS. This CDR3 has 16 amino acids. The CDR3 loop reads CASSSDSTSWANVLTF. Here the CDR3 DNA reads TGTGCCAGCAGTTCGGACAGCACCTCCTGGGCCAACGTCCTGACTTTC.

The count of this clone is one. The chain has TRBV28 and TRBJ2-5; TRBD1 matches 7 bases. This CDR3 has 14 residues. CDR1 MDHEN and CDR2 SYDVKM come from the germline V gene. V dropped 0 bases and J dropped 5; count of bases not matched to a gene: 3. CDR3 sequence: CASSLWTGSETQYF. CDR3 coding DNA: TGTGCCAGCAGTTTATGGACAGGGAGTGAGACCCAGTACTTC.

This chain's CDR3 is CASSYAGGEAFF. As DNA, the CDR3 is TGTGCCAGCAGTTATGCCGGAGGAGAAGCTTTCTTT. The chain links TRBV6-2 or TRBV6-3 to TRBJ1-1, with D uncertain. This CDR3 spans 12 amino acids. Trimming left V 3 bases short and J 8 bases short, with 10 bases between. The V gene's germline CDR1 is MNHEY and CDR2 SVGEGT.

This chain uses TRBV29-1 with TRBJ1-1, with 7 bases fitting TRBD1. J was trimmed by 5 bases and V by 6 bases; bases with no gene match: 9. The CDR3 contains 13 residues. Germline CDR1 is SQVTM and CDR2 is ANQGSEA. The CDR3 reads CSVSTGLGTEAFF. CDR3 DNA sequence: TGCAGCGTCTCGACAGGGTTGGGGACTGAAGCTTTCTTT.

The chain recombines TRBV5-1 with TRBJ1-1, with 7 positions matching TRBD1. In germline, CDR1 is SGHRS, CDR2 YFSETQ. The V gene end was trimmed by 4 bases and the J gene end by 4 bases; junction bases not matched to a gene: 7. This CDR3 has 14 residues. The CDR3 loop is CASSETGAGTEAFF. The CDR3 bases are TGCGCCAGCAGCGAAACAGGGGCGGGCACTGAAGCTTTCTTT.

The gene calls are TRBV11-1 and TRBJ2-3, with 8 nucleotides matching TRBD1. Unmatched junction bases numbered 6, after V lost 4 bases and J lost 3 bases. This CDR3 has 15 amino acids. Germline V lookup: CDR1 SGHAT, CDR2 FQDESV (reference sequence). For the CDR3, the DNA is TGTGCCAGCAGCTCTTTGACAGGGGCGACAGATACGCAGTATTTT. This sequence encodes CASSSLTGATDTQYF.

The rearrangement uses TRBV18 and TRBJ1-4, with D unclear. CDR3 length equals 14 residues. V was shortened by 2 bases and J by 3 bases, with 7 bases between the two germline ends. Germline CDR1 is KGHSH and CDR2 is LQKENI. The CDR3 sequence is CASSPRQANEKLFF. The CDR3 bases are TGTGCCAGCTCACCAAGGCAGGCTAATGAAAAACTGTTTTTT. Full variable domain (outside the CDR3, taken from reference TRBV18 and TRBJ1-4): NAGVMQNPRHLVRRRGQEARLRCSPMKGHSHVYWYRQLPEEGLKFMVYLQKENIIDESGMPKERFSAEFPKEGPSILRIQQVVRGDSAAYFCASSPRQANEKLFFGSGTQLSVL.

This clone was observed a few times. J is TRBJ2-7 and V is TRBV7-2; 10 nucleotides match TRBD1. This CDR3 has 15 residues. The V segment lost 5 bases and the J segment 3 bases; nucleotides outside the gene matches: 7. Per the germline V gene, CDR1 is SGHTA and CDR2 is FQGNSA. The CDR3 nucleotides read TGTGCCAGCAGCCCGGGACAGGGGACCTACTACGAGCAGTACTTC. Amino acids: CASSPGQGTYYEQYF.

V gene TRBV28 combines with J gene TRBJ1-1; TRBD1 matches 11 bases. Germline assignment: CDR1 MDHEN and CDR2 SYDVKM. The CDR3 covers 15 residues. Trimming removed 5 bases from V and 3 bases from J; junction bases left unmatched: 5. The CDR3 region is CASSLGTGGHTEAFF. In DNA form, the CDR3 reads TGTGCCAGCAGTCTAGGGACAGGGGGACACACTGAAGCTTTCTTT.

V usage is TRBV11-2 and J usage is TRBJ2-5; 7 bases align to TRBD1. The trim removed 6 bases at V and 5 bases at J, leaving 6 bases unmatched. This CDR3 has 13 amino acids. CDR1 and CDR2 from the germline V gene are SGHAT and FQNNGV. This CDR3 reads CASRRQGRETQYF. CDR3 in DNA: TGTGCCAGCAGACGACAGGGTAGGGAGACCCAGTACTTC.

The chain carries TRBV10-3 and TRBJ1-1; D gene ambiguous. Trimming pared 7 bases from V and 5 bases from J, leaving 17 bases between. The CDR3 contains 14 residues. CDR1 is ENHRY and CDR2 is SYGVKD in the germline V gene. This CDR3 reads CAIKDSGGGTEAFF. The CDR3 DNA reads as TGTGCCATCAAGGACTCGGGCGGCGGGACTGAAGCTTTCTTT.

J is TRBJ1-1 and V is TRBV19; D possibly corresponds to TRBD1 (5 bases). The CDR3 extends over 14 amino acids. With 3 bases removed from V and 5 bases from J, the gap between germline ends came to 13 bases. Looked up from germline, CDR1 is LNHDA and CDR2 is SQIVND (reference sequence). The CDR3 sequence is CASSMGGLSTEAFF. The CDR3 DNA reads as TGTGCCAGTAGTATGGGGGGTTTGTCGACTGAAGCTTTCTTT. The full variable domain, with the rest looked up from reference TRBV19 and TRBJ1-1, is DGGITQSPKYLFRKEGQNVTLSCEQNLNHDAMYWYRQDPGQGLRLIYYSQIVNDFQKGDIAEGYSVSREKKESFPLTVTSAQKNPTAFYLCASSMGGLSTEAFFGQGTRLTVV.

CDR3 nucleotide sequence: TGTGCCAGTTATGACAGGAACACTGAAGCTTTCTTT. It translates to CASYDRNTEAFF. The chain links TRBV19 to TRBJ1-1; D perhaps matches TRBD1 (5 bases). The length of the CDR3 is 12 residues. The V and J ends lost 8 bases and 1 base respectively, with 8 bases between them. Germline CDR1 is LNHDA and CDR2 is SQIVND (reference sequence).

This clone appeared a few times. The CDR3, as DNA: TGTGCCAGCAGCCCCCGGGACTCCAGGACGACCTACGAGCAGTACTTC. Translating gives CASSPRDSRTTYEQYF. This sequence joins TRBV9 and TRBJ2-7; possibly TRBD2 for D (6 bases). This CDR3 has 16 amino acids. Germline CDR1 and CDR2: SGDLS and YYNGEE. Trimming stripped 4 bases from V and 2 bases from J, with 19 bases between. Full variable domain (rest looked up from reference TRBV9 and TRBJ2-7): DSGVTQTPKHLITATGQRVTLRCSPRSGDLSVYWYQQSLDQGLQFLIQYYNGEERAKGNILERFSAQQFPDLHSELNLSSLELGDSALYFCASSPRDSRTTYEQYFGPGTRLTVT.

The gene calls are TRBV28 and TRBJ1-1; 9 nucleotides align to TRBD1. The CDR3 spans 12 residues. Germline CDR1 reads MDHEN; CDR2 reads SYDVKM. J was trimmed by 11 bases and V by 6 bases; bases with no gene match: 7. CDR3 in DNA: TGTGCCAGCAGGACACAGGGGGCTCTGGCTTTCTTT. Translating it yields CASRTQGALAFF. Together with reference TRBV28 and TRBJ1-1, the CDR3 gives the full variable domain: DVKVTQSSRYLVKRTGEKVFLECVQDMDHENMFWYRQDPGLGLRLIYFSYDVKMKEKGDIPEGYSVSREKKERFSLILESASTNQTSMYLCASRTQGALAFFGQGTRLTVV.

The chain uses TRBV6-5 and TRBJ1-2; D possibly corresponds to TRBD1 (6 bases). The V end was cut by 8 bases, the J end by 3 bases, with 10 bases between. CDR3 length: 12 amino acids. CDR1 and CDR2 from the germline V gene are MNHEY and SVGAGI. This CDR3 is CASYRADYGYTF. The CDR3 region has the DNA TGTGCCAGCTACAGGGCGGACTATGGCTACACCTTC.

The gene calls are TRBV28 and TRBJ2-3; TRBD1 agrees at 8 bases. The junction had 6 bases not matched to a gene; V was cut back by 2 bases and J by 2 bases. The CDR3 contains 16 residues. CDR1 is MDHEN and CDR2 is SYDVKM in the germline V gene. The CDR3 is CASSLGGTGHTDTQYF. CDR3 bases: TGTGCCAGCAGTTTAGGTGGGACAGGTCACACAGATACGCAGTATTTT.

The chain employs TRBV29-1 and TRBJ1-2, with TRBD1 matching 10 bases. Unmatched junction bases numbered 11, after V lost 6 bases and J lost 7 bases. The germline V gene has CDR1 SQVTM and CDR2 ANQGSEA. The CDR3 covers 14 residues. In DNA, the CDR3 is TGCAGCGTGACCCGGGACAGGGGAACGAGTGGCTACACCTTC. Translating gives CSVTRDRGTSGYTF.

The chain is built from TRBV6-2 or TRBV6-3 and TRBJ1-5; maybe TRBD1 (5 bases). V was shortened by 4 bases and J by 11 bases, with 24 bases between the two germline ends. Germline V gives CDR1 MNHEY, CDR2 SVGEGT. The CDR3 contains 16 residues. The CDR3 reads CASSSHPPGLGLAQHF. In DNA, the CDR3 is TGTGCCAGCAGTTCCCACCCCCCGGGACTGGGTCTGGCCCAGCATTTT.

The CDR3 DNA sequence: TGTGCCAGCAGTCAGGACAGGGCCGGGGCCAACGTCCTGACTTTC. Protein product: CASSQDRAGANVLTF. The chain recombines TRBV2 with TRBJ2-6; the match to TRBD1 covers 8 bases. The CDR3 sequence is 15 residues long. Germline lookup yields CDR1 SNHLY and CDR2 FYNNEI. With V trimmed by 5 bases and J by 4 bases, 4 bases remained unmatched.

This chain connects TRBV19 to TRBJ2-3; D is uncertain. The V end lost 1 base, the J end lost 3 bases, and 8 bases lay between the germline ends. The germline V gene has CDR1 LNHDA and CDR2 SQIVND (reference sequence). CDR3 length equals 14 residues. The CDR3 sequence: CASSIGHGTDTQYF. The DNA of the CDR3 is TGTGCCAGTAGTATAGGACATGGGACAGATACGCAGTATTTT.

The table lists this clone with a few counts. The chain joins TRBV5-6 to TRBJ2-7; 9 bases line up with TRBD2. The CDR3 runs 16 residues. Trimming removed 3 bases from V and 3 bases from J; junction bases left unmatched: 10. From germline, CDR1 is SGHDT and CDR2 YYEEEE. In nucleotides, the CDR3 is TGTGCCAGCAGCTCTGGCCCGCTAGCGGGGATCTACGAGCAGTACTTC. This codes for CASSSGPLAGIYEQYF.

The V and J genes are TRBV27 and TRBJ2-7; TRBD2 might be the D (6 bases). CDR1 MNHEY and CDR2 SMNVEV come from the germline V gene (reference sequence). The CDR3 is made up of 15 amino acids. V gave up 3 bases and J gave up 1 base, with 13 bases separating them. Here the CDR3 reads CASSFLGGGSYEQYF. For the CDR3, the DNA is TGTGCCAGCAGTTTTTTGGGTGGGGGGTCCTACGAGCAGTACTTC.

The chain joins TRBV12-3 or TRBV12-4 to TRBJ1-5, with TRBD1 identical over 7 bases. The junction had 6 bases not matched to a gene; V was cut back by 10 bases and J by 3 bases. The CDR3 totals 13 residues. CDR3 in DNA: TGTGCCACGGGACAGCTGGTCAATCAGCCCCAGCATTTT. This sequence encodes CATGQLVNQPQHF.